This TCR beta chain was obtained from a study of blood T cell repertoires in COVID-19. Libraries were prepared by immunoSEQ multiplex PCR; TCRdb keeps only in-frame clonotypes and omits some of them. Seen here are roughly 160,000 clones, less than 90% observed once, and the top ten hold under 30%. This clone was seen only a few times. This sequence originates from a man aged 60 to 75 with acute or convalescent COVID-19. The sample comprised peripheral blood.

DNA of the CDR3: TGTGCCAGCAGCCCCACCGGGGGGCTGGGGGACACTGAAGCTTTCTTT. This codes for CASSPTGGLGDTEAFF. The chain uses TRBV11-2 and TRBJ1-1; maybe TRBD1 (6 bases). The CDR3 runs to 16 residues. Germline CDR1 is SGHAT and CDR2 is FQNNGV. Trimming removed 5 bases at V and 3 bases at J, with 19 bases between.